This T cell receptor beta chain was captured by sequencing in a study of technical replicates of blood from several donors. Assay: immunoSEQ multiplex PCR; the TCRdb copy retains only in-frame clones and omits some. The data contain 75,000 to 95,000 clones, roughly 90% of them seen just once; the ten biggest clones take up 0.35% to 0.5%. Germline V gives CDR1 SGHRS, CDR2 YFSETQ. The CDR3 is 13 amino acids. The ends were cut back, 4 bases at V and 0 bases at J, with 6 bases in the middle. Sequencing input: T cells isolated from PBMCs. The V gene is TRBV5-1, the J gene TRBJ2-3; D not certain. The receptor comes from a human donor in good health. This CDR3 is CASSGGSTDTQYF. The CDR3 bases are TGCGCCAGCAGCGGCGGTAGCACAGATACGCAGTATTTT. Drawing the rest from reference TRBV5-1 and TRBJ2-3, the complete variable domain is KAGVTQTPRYLIKTRGQQVTLSCSPISGHRSVSWYQQTPGQGLQFLFEYFSETQRNKGNFPGRFSGRQFSNSRSEMNVSTLELGDSALYLCASSGGSTDTQYFGPGTRLTVL.